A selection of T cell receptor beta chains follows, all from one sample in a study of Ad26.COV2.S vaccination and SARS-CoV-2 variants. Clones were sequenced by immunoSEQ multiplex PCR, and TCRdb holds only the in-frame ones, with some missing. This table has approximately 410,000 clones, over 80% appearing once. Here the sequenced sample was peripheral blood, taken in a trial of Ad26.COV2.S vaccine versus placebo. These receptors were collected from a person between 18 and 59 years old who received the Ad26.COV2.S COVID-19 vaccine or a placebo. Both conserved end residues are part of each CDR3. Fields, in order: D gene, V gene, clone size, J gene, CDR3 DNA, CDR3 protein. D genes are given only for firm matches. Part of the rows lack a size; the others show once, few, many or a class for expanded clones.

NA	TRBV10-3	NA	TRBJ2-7	TGTGCCATCAGGAGGGAAAGGGGTGACGAGCAGTACTTC	CAIRRERGDEQYF
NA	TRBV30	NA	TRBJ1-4	TGTGCCTGGAGTTTAACAGGGCGGAATAATGAAAAACTGTTTTTT	CAWSLTGRNNEKLFF
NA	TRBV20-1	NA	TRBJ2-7	TGCAGTGCTGGAGACTACGAGCAGTACTTC	CSAGDYEQYF
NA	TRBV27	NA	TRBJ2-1	TGTGCCAGCGGAGACGGGAGCTCCTACAATGAGCAGTTCTTC	CASGDGSSYNEQFF
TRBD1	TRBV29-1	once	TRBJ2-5	TGCAGCGTTGTTGGGACAGGGGAGGATCTGACCCAGTACTTC	CSVVGTGEDLTQYF
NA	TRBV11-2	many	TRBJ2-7	TGTGCCAGCAGCCAGTACGAGCAGTACTTC	CASSQYEQYF
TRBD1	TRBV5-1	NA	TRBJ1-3	TGCGCCAGCAGTGGACAGGGCTCTGGAAACACCATATATTTT	CASSGQGSGNTIYF
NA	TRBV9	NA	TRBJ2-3	TGTGCCAGCAGCACGTCTCGGGATACGCAGTATTTT	CASSTSRDTQYF
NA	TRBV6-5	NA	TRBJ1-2	TGTGCCAGCAGCGCCCCTGAGTCTGGCTACACCTTC	CASSAPESGYTF
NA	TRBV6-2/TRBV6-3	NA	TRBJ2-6	TGTGCCAGCAGCCCTGTTGCTGGGGCCAACGTCCTGACTTTC	CASSPVAGANVLTF
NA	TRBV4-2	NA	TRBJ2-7	TGTGCCAGCAGCCAAGGACAACTCGAGCAGTACTTC	CASSQGQLEQYF
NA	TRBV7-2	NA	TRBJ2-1	TGTGCCAGCACCGGACCCAGCTCCTACAATGAGCAGTTCTTC	CASTGPSSYNEQFF
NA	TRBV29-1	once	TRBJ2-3	TGCAGCGTTCAAACCTCGGGGTATAGAGATACGCAGTATTTT	CSVQTSGYRDTQYF
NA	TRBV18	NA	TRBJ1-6	TGTGCCAGCTCACTGACGACAAAGGATTCACCCCTCCACTTT	CASSLTTKDSPLHF
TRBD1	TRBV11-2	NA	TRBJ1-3	TGTGCCAGCAAAACAGGGGCACACTCTGGAAACACCATATATTTT	CASKTGAHSGNTIYF
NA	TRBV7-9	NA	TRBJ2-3	TGTGCCAGCTATCGTGGGGGCCTGACAGATACGCAGTATTTT	CASYRGGLTDTQYF
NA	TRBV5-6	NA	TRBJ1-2	TGTGCCAGCAGCTTGATGTTTGGGGCAGGGTACTATGGCTACACCTTC	CASSLMFGAGYYGYTF
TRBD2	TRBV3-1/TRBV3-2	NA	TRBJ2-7	TGTGCCAGCAGCCAGGCTCCGGGACTAGCGGGAGTCCAATTCGGCGAGCAGTACTTC	CASSQAPGLAGVQFGEQYF
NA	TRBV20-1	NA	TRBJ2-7	TGCAGTGCTAGTTTCGGGGTTAGGTCCTACGAGCAGTACTTC	CSASFGVRSYEQYF
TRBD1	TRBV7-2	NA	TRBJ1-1	TGTGCCAGCAAACTTGTACAGGGGACTGAAGCTTTCTTT	CASKLVQGTEAFF
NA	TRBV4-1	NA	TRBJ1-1	TGCGCCAGCAGCCAAGATCCTCGACGGAACAGTTTGAACACTGAAGCTTTCTTT	CASSQDPRRNSLNTEAFF
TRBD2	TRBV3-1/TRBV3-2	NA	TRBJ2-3	TGTGCCAGCAGCCAAGATGAGACTAGCGGGGGAAGCACAGATACGCAGTATTTT	CASSQDETSGGSTDTQYF
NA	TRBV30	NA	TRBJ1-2	TGTGCCTGTCATACGGACGGCTATGGCTACACCTTC	CACHTDGYGYTF
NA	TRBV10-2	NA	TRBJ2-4	TGCGCCAGCAGTGAAGTTACGGGGGCCGTGGGCAAAAACATTCAGTACTTC	CASSEVTGAVGKNIQYF
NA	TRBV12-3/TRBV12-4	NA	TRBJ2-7	TGTGCCAGCAGTTTTGGGCAGTACAGCGAGCAGTACTTC	CASSFGQYSEQYF
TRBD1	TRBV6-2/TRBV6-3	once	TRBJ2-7	TGTGCCAGCAGTCGACCCGGGACAGGGAAAGGCGAGCAGTACTTC	CASSRPGTGKGEQYF
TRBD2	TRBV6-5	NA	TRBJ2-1	TGTGCCAGCACCCCAAGCGGGGGGGCATACAATGAGCAGTTCTTC	CASTPSGGAYNEQFF
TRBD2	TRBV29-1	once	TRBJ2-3	TGCAGCTTTGATGGACTAGCAGGAGATACGCAGTATTTT	CSFDGLAGDTQYF
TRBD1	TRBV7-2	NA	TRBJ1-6	TGTGCCAGCAGCCCGGGACAGGGGAGCTCCTATAATTCACCCCTCCACTTT	CASSPGQGSSYNSPLHF
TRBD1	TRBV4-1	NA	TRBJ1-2	TGCGCCAGCAGCCAACCGGGACAGGGCCACTATGGCTACACCTTC	CASSQPGQGHYGYTF
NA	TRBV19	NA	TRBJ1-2	TGTGCCAGTAGTATTAGGATCCAGGACTATGGCTACACCTTC	CASSIRIQDYGYTF
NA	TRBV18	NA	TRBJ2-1	TGTGCCAGCTCACCCTCAATTCTCACCTACAATGAGCAGTTCTTC	CASSPSILTYNEQFF
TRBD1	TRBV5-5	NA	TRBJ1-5	TGTGCCAGCAGCTTAACAGGGGGCATCAATCAGCCCCAGCATTTT	CASSLTGGINQPQHF
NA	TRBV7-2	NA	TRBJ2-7	TGTGCCAGCAGCCTAACGCCACAACCGTCGCCCTACGAGCAGTACTTC	CASSLTPQPSPYEQYF
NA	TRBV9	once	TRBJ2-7	TGTGCCAGCAGCGACACCTCTTGGGGGTCCCGCGAGCAGTACTTC	CASSDTSWGSREQYF
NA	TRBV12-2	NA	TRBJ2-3	TGTGCAAGTCGCCTACAGCCCCTAGCGGGGGGGGCAGATACGCAGTATTTT	CASRLQPLAGGADTQYF
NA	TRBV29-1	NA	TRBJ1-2	TGCAGCGTTGGGATAGGGGGAGCCGTTAACTATGGCTACACCTTC	CSVGIGGAVNYGYTF
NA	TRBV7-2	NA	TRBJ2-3	TGTGCCAGCAGCTTGACAGATACGCAGTATTTT	CASSLTDTQYF